This entry concerns a single TCR beta chain. The record originates from a study of T cells in tumors after PD-1 blockade. About the study: Prior checkpoint blockade, systemic immunosuppressant use, or anti-cancer therapy within 4 weeks excluded patients. During anti-PD-1 treatment, some patients continued daily vismodegib 150 mg. Mean per blood sample: 113,528 templates (roughly 22,000-270,000), about 37,000 unique clonotypes.

J lost 4 bases, V lost 0 bases, and 9 bases had no gene match. Germline V gene sequence: CDR1 SGHAT, CDR2 FQNNGV. This CDR3 is built from 18 residues. The repertoire was sequenced with immunoSEQ multiplex PCR; TCRdb's copy has only in-frame clones and lacks some. The sample holds tens of thousands of clones; around 80% are singletons and the top ten take about 27%. Sequenced material: PBMCs, taken before anti-PD-1 treatment. The chain joins TRBV11-2 to TRBJ2-5; 12 bases line up with TRBD2. The sequence derives from a human donor with basal cell carcinoma. The CDR3 nucleotides are TGTGCCAGCAGCTTAGATTTGCTAGCGGGAGGGCGAGGAGAGACCCAGTACTTC. It is translated as CASSLDLLAGGRGETQYF.